This T cell receptor beta chain was sequenced for a study of OX40 agonist ivuxolimab in advanced cancers. In the study overall: Mean age approximately 61 years, range roughly 20 to 85; around 80% male. Prior anti-PD-1, anti-PD-L1 or anti-CTLA-4 therapy did not bar entry, and approximately 43% had some. A partial response was reached by three patients: one with hepatocellular carcinoma and two with cutaneous melanoma.

Assay used: immunoSEQ multiplex PCR; TCRdb lists only in-frame clones, some missing. This sample has 30,000 to 40,000 clones, with approximately 87% found just once. The sequencing used CD4+ or CD8+ T cells sorted from blood, collected in a trial of the OX40 agonist ivuxolimab. This sequence was found in an adult with an advanced solid tumor such as melanoma, head and neck, liver or kidney cancer.

Written as DNA, the CDR3 is TGTGCCAGCAGCCCGGGGAGCCGAACGAACACTGAAGCTTTCTTT. It yields the protein CASSPGSRTNTEAFF. This chain links TRBV9 with TRBJ1-1; D remains unclear. Per the germline V gene, CDR1 is SGDLS and CDR2 is YYNGEE. This CDR3 spans 15 amino acids. Trimming stripped 4 bases from V and 1 base from J, with 14 bases between.